This T cell receptor (beta chain) derives from a study of cytomegalovirus exposure and HLA in healthy donors. Whole-study findings and limits: Reports indicated that the classifier achieved high specificity and sensitivity in diagnosing cytomegalovirus status. Testing in vitro showed a few CMV-associated chains specific for CMV antigens.

In regard to this clone: Its antigen is not known.

TCRdb's copy holds only in-frame clones and misses some; the assay was immunoSEQ multiplex PCR. The sample lists about 340,000 clones, roughly 89% occurring once. The CDR3 runs to 15 residues. V gave up 1 base and J gave up 4 bases, with 13 bases separating them. The germline CDR1 and CDR2 sequences are SGHTA and FQGNSA. This rearrangement joins TRBV7-2 to TRBJ1-2, with D hard to call. The origin of this receptor is a woman under 30 in good health and CMV-seronegative. Sequenced input: PBMCs. The CDR3 spells CASSLEDSGSYGYTF. CDR3 coding DNA: TGTGCCAGCAGCTTAGAGGACTCGGGGTCCTATGGCTACACCTTC.